The clone carrying this T cell receptor (beta chain) was picked up many times. Its antigen is as yet unknown. The data were taken from a study of T cell repertoires in cytomegalovirus infection. Study outcomes and limitations: Pooled public TCR beta family frequency picked out CMV carriers with the relevant HLA.

Germline V gene lookup returns CDR1 SNHLY and CDR2 FYNNEI. This CDR3 spans 14 amino acids. The germline V and J ends were trimmed by 8 bases and 0 bases, with 11 bases remaining between them. TCRdb fed the reads into MiXCR, producing one record per CDR3 protein. The table has approximately 600,000 distinct CDR3 sequences, 35% to 50% seen once. The genes are TRBV2 and TRBJ2-1; a weak D match, TRBD2 (6 bases). This receptor was identified in a human donor in good health (CMV status not recorded). Some clones in this sample may be carry-over from other donors' samples. Sequencing was performed on cultured PBMCs, taken from culture after CMV antigen stimulation. CDR3 in amino acids: CASGAGLSYNEQFF. In DNA form, the CDR3 reads TGTGCCAGCGGGGCGGGACTCTCCTACAATGAGCAGTTCTTC.